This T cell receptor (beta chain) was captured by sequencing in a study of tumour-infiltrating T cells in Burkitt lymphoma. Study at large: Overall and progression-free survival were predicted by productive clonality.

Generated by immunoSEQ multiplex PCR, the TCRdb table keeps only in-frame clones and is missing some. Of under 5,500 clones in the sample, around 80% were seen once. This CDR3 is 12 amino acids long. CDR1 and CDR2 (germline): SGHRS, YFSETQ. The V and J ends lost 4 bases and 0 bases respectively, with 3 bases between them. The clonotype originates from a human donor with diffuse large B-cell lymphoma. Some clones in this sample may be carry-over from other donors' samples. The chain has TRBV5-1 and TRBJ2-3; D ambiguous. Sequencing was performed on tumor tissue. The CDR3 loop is CASSQSTDTQYF. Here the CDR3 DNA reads TGCGCCAGCAGCCAGAGCACAGATACGCAGTATTTT.